The clone carrying this T cell receptor (beta chain) was detected once. Its antigen is not identified. This CDR3 has 12 residues. The germline gives CDR1 SGHTA, CDR2 FQGNSA. V dropped 5 bases and J dropped 2 bases, with 6 bases sitting between them. Treatment in this sample: oral pan-JAK inhibitor, 5-10 mg twice daily. The entry originates in a study of CD8+ T cells in alopecia areata. Broader study findings: Alphabeta T cells residing in normal skin are also sequenced in scalp samples.

RNA extraction and reverse transcription yielded cDNA as sequencing template. Assay: immunoSEQ multiplex PCR; the TCRdb copy retains only in-frame clones and omits some. The data show about 210,000 clones, roughly 40% seen once. V is TRBV7-2 and J is TRBJ1-2; no clear D. This sample comprised CD4+ T cells sorted from blood, obtained between weeks 36 and 40, from a patient treated with tofacitinib. This receptor was obtained from a human donor with alopecia areata. CDR3 nucleotides: TGTGCCAGCAGCGCCCGAAACTATGGCTACACCTTC. Translation: CASSARNYGYTF. Complete variable domain (other parts from reference TRBV7-2 and TRBJ1-2): GAGVSQSPSNKVTEKGKDVELRCDPISGHTALYWYRQSLGQGLEFLIYFQGNSAPDKSGLPSDRFSAERTGGSVSTLTIQRTQQEDSAVYLCASSARNYGYTFGSGTRLTVV.